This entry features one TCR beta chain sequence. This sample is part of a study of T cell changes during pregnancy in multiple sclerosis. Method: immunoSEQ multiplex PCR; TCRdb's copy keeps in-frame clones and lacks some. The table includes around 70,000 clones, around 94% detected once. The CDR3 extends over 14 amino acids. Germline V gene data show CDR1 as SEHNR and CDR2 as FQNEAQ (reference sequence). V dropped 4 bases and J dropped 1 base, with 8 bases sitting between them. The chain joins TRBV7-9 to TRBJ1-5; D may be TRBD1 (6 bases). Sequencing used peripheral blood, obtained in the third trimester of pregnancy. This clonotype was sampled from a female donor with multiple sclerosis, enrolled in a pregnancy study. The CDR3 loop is CASSYGQSNQPQHF. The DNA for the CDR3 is TGTGCCAGCAGCTATGGACAGAGCAATCAGCCCCAGCATTTT.